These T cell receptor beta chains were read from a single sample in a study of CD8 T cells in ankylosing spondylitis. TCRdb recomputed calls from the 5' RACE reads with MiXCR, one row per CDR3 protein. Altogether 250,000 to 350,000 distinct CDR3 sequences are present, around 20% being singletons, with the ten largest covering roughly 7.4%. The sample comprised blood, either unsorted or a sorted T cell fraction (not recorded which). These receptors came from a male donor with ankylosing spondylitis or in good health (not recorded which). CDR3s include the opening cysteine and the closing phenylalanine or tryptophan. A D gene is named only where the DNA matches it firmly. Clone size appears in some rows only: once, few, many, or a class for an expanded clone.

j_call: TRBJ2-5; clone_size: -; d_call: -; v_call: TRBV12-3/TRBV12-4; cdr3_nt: TGTGCCAGCAACCGGGACTTGCAAGAGACCCAGTACTTC; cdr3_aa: CASNRDLQETQYF
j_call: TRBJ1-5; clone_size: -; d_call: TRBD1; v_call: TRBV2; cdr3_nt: TGTGCCAGCATAAGGGACAGGACCCGAATTAATCAGCCCCAGCATTTT; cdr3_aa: CASIRDRTRINQPQHF
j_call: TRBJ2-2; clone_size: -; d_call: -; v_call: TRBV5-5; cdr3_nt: TGTGCCAGCAGCTTGGACGCGGGTATGACCGGGGAGCTGTTTTTT; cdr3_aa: CASSLDAGMTGELFF
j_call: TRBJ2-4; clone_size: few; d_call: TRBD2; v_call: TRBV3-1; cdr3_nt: TGTGCCAGCAGCCGGCCTAGCGGGAGGTTAAACATTCAGTACTTC; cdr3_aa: CASSRPSGRLNIQYF
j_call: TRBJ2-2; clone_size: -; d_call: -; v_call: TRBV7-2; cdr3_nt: TGTGCCAGCAGCTTCCCAGGGTGGGGACCGGACACCGGGGAGCTGTTTTTT; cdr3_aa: CASSFPGWGPDTGELFF
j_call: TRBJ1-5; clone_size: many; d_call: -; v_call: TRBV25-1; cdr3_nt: TGTGCCAGCAGTGAAACTGGTACAGGCAATCAGCCCCAGCATTTT; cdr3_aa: CASSETGTGNQPQHF
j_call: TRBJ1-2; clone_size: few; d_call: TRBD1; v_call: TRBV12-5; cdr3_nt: TGTGCTAGTGGTCCGGGACAGGGTTCGCCTAACTATGGCTACACCTTC; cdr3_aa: CASGPGQGSPNYGYTF
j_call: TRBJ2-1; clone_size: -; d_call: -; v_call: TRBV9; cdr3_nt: TGTGCCAGCAGCGTACTGGGCTACAATGAGCAGTTCTTC; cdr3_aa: CASSVLGYNEQFF
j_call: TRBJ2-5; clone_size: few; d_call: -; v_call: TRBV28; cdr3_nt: TGTGCCAGCAGTTTCCCAACACCCCGTCCCCAGTACTTC; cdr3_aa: CASSFPTPRPQYF
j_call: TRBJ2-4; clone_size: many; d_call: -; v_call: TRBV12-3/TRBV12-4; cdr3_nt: TGTGCCAGCAGCCTTGAGGTCAAAAACATTCAGTACTTC; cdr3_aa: CASSLEVKNIQYF
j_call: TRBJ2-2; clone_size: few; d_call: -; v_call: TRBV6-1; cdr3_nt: TGTGCCAGCAGTGGGGGAAACCAAGCGAACACCGGGGAGCTGTTTTTT; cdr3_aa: CASSGGNQANTGELFF
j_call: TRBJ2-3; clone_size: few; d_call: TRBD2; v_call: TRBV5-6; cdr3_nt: TGTGCCAGCAGCTTCGGCGGGGGGGCGGCGGATACGCAGTATTTT; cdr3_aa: CASSFGGGAADTQYF
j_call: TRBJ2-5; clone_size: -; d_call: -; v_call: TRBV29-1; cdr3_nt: TGCAGCGGTAGACGTGGGATGGGTGAGGCCCAGTACTTC; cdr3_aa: CSGRRGMGEAQYF
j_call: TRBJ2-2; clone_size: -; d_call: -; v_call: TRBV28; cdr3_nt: TGTGCCAACGGAAGGACTGATACCGGGGAGCTGTTTTTT; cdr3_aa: CANGRTDTGELFF
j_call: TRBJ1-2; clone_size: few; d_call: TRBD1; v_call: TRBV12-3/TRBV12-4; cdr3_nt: TGTGCCAGCAGTGCCACGACAGGGTATGGCTACACCTTC; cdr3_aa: CASSATTGYGYTF
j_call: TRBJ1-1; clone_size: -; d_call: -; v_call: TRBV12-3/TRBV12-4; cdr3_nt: TGTGCCAGCACCCTTCTGACCGGGGGCACCGGCACTGAAGCTTTCTTT; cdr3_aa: CASTLLTGGTGTEAFF
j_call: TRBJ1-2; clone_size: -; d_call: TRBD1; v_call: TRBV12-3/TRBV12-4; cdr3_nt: TGTGCCAGCAGTTTAGCGCTGGGGGACAGGGGGAACTATGGCTACACCTTC; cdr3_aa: CASSLALGDRGNYGYTF